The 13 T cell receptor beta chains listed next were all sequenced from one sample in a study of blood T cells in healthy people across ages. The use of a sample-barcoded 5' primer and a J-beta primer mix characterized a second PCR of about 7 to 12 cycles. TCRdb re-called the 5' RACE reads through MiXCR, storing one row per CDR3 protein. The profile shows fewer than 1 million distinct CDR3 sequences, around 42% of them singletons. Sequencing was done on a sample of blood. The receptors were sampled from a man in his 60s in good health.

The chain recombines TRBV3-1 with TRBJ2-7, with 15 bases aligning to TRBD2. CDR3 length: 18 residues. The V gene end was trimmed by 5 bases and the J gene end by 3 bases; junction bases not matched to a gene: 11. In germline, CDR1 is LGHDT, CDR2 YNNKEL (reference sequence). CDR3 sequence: CASSWTSGGASSVYEQYF. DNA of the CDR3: TGTGCCAGCAGCTGGACTAGCGGGGGGGCGTCTTCAGTCTACGAGCAGTACTTC.

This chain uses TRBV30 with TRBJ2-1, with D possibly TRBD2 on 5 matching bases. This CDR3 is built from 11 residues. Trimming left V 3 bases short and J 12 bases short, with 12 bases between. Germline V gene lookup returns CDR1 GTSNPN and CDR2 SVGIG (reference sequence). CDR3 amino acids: CAWSPLGGQFF. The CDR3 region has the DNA TGTGCCTGGAGCCCCTTAGGAGGGCAGTTCTTC.

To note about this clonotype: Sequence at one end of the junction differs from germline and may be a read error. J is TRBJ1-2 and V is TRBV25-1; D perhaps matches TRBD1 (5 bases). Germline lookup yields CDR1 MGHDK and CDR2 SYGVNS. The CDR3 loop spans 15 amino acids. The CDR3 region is CASSEVGHTNHGYTF. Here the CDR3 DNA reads TGTGCCAGCAGTGAGGTAGGACATACTAACCATGGCTACACCTTC.

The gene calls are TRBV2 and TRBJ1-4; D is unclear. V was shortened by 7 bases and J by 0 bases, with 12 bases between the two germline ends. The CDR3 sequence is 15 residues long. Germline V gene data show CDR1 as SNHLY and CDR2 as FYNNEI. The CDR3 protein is CASKEATTTNEKLFF. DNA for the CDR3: TGTGCCAGCAAGGAGGCAACTACAACTAATGAAAAACTGTTTTTT.

The DNA for the CDR3 is TGTGCCACCGGTCAGGGGGCGCAACGATTCAATCAGCCCCAGCATTTT. It translates to CATGQGAQRFNQPQHF. V and J are TRBV15 and TRBJ1-5; 8 positions agree with TRBD1. CDR3 size: 16 residues. The V segment lost 8 bases and the J segment 3 bases; nucleotides outside the gene matches: 12. Germline assignment: CDR1 LNHNV and CDR2 YYDKDF (reference sequence).

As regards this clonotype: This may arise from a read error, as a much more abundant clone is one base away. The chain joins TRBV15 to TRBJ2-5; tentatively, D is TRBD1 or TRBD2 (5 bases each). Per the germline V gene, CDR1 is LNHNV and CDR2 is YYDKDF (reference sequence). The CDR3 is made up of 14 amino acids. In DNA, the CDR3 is TGTGCCACCAGCAGAGGGGGCATGGGAGAGACCCGGTACTTC. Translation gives CATSRGGMGETRYF.

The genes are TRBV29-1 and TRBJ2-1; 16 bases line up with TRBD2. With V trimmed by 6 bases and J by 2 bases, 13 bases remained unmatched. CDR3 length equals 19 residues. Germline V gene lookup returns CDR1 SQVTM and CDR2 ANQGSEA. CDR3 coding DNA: TGCAGCGTGGTGATCGGGACTAGCGGGGGGGGGAGGGCCTACAATGAGCAGTTCTTC. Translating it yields CSVVIGTSGGGRAYNEQFF.

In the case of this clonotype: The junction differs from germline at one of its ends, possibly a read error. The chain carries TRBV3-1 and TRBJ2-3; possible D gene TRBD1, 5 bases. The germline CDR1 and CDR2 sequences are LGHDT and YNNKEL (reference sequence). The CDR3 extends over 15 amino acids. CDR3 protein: CASSQDHRSTGTQYF. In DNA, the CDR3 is TGTGCCAGCAGCCAAGATCACAGGTCCACAGGTACGCAGTATTTT.

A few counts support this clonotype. The CDR3 sequence: CATSEGGQPASWPQHF. The CDR3 nucleotides are TGTGCCACCAGCGAAGGAGGACAGCCCGCAAGTTGGCCCCAGCATTTT. V gene TRBV15 combines with J gene TRBJ1-5; D may be TRBD1 (6 bases). This CDR3 contains 16 residues. Between the trimmed V and J ends, which lost 5 bases and 9 bases, there was a span of 23 bases. Germline values: CDR1 LNHNV, CDR2 YYDKDF (reference sequence).

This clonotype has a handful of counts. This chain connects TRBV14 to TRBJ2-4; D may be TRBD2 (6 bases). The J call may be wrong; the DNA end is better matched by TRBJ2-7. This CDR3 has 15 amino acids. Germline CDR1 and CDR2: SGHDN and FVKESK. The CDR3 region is CASSPGVFMAHEQYF. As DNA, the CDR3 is TGTGCCAGCAGCCCGGGGGTTTTTATGGCCCACGAGCAGTACTTC.

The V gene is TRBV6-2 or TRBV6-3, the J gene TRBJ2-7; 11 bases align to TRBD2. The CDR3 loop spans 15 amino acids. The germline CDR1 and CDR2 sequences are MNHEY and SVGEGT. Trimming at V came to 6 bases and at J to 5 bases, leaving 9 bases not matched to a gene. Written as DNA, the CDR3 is TGTGCCAGCAGACCGGAGGGACTAGCGGCGGACGAGCAGTACTTC. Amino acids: CASRPEGLAADEQYF.

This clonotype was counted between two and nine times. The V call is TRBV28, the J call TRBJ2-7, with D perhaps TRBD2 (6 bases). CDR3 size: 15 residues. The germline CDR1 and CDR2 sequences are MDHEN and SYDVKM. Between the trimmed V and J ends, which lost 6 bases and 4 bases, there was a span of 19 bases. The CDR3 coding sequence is TGTGCCAGCAGATCAACCGGGACTCTTTCTTACGAGCAGTACTTC. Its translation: CASRSTGTLSYEQYF. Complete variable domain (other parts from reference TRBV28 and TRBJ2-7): DVKVTQSSRYLVKRTGEKVFLECVQDMDHENMFWYRQDPGLGLRLIYFSYDVKMKEKGDIPEGYSVSREKKERFSLILESASTNQTSMYLCASRSTGTLSYEQYFGPGTRLTVT.

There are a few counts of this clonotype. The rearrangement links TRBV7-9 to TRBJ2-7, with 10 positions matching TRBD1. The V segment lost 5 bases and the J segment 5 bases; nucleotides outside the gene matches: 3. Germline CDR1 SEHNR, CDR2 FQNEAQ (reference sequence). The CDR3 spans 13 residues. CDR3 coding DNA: TGTGCCAGCAGCCGACAGGGGGCCCACGAGCAGTACTTC. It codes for CASSRQGAHEQYF.